This T cell receptor (beta chain) was observed in a study of T cells in Graves' hyperthyroidism and ophthalmopathy. Notes on the study in general: Most thyroid-expanded clonotypes above 0.001 were also found in blood. Model predictions of ophthalmopathy came a median approximately 6.5 months before onset.

What was amplified from RNA transcripts were TCR beta CDR3 regions. HTBI primers drove first-round RT-PCR of the TCR CDR3. TCRdb used MiXCR to reprocess the multiplex PCR reads, holding one entry per CDR3 protein. In the table there are approximately 590,000 distinct CDR3 sequences, 15% to 18% of which are singletons. In its sample, this clonotype was seen many times. Its target is not known. Lactation, pregnancy, other autoimmune disease or uncontrolled infection excluded patients. Cells are PBMCs isolated from more than 8.5 ml of fresh blood. The receptor's source is a woman aged 30 to 39 with Graves' hyperthyroidism. The sequencing sample was made of blood.

The CDR3 spells CAWSGRRDLQFF. CDR3 nucleotide sequence: TGTGCCTGGAGTGGCCGTAGGGACTTGCAGTTCTTC. The rearrangement uses TRBV30 and TRBJ2-1; a weak D match, TRBD2 (6 bases). The V end lost 1 base, the J end lost 12 bases, and 13 bases lay between the germline ends. This CDR3 comprises 12 residues. The germline V gene has CDR1 GTSNPN and CDR2 SVGIG (reference sequence).